Shown below are 11 T cell receptor beta chains from a single sample sequenced in a study of CD8+CD57+ T cells in acquired aplastic anemia (dated by TCRdb to the late 2010s). The run used an Illumina HiSeq 2000. TCR beta VDJ combination and CDR3 sequence profiling used genomic DNA as the template. The public reads were reprocessed in TCRdb via fastp at Q25 and MiXCR, keeping in-frame beta chains. Identical CDR3 proteins give one entry, which carries the most common genes and DNA. The sample table contains hundreds of thousands of distinct CDR3 sequences; only one count was recorded for under 80% of them. The ten largest clones capture around 4% of the sample. The sequencing input was sorted CD4+, CD8+, or CD8+CD57+ T cells (not recorded which) from PBMCs. The receptors shown here come from a human donor in good health, serving as a control.

The chain links TRBV2 to TRBJ1-1, with D unresolved. CDR3 length equals 13 residues. Trimming left V 7 bases short and J 10 bases short, with 19 bases between. Germline-derived CDR1 and CDR2 are SNHLY and FYNNEI. The CDR3 coding sequence is TGTGCCAGCATCCAGGAGAGGAGGTCTCCAGCTTTCTTT. Protein: CASIQERRSPAFF.

This clonotype has just a few counts. V is TRBV7-4 and J is TRBJ2-7; the D gene could be TRBD1 or TRBD2 (5 bases each). The CDR3 length is 15 residues. Trimming pared 5 bases from V and 3 bases from J, leaving 17 bases between. Germline V gene lookup returns CDR1 SGHVT and CDR2 SQSDAQ. The CDR3 spells CASSVGAGTGYEQYF. In nucleotides, the CDR3 is TGTGCCAGCAGCGTAGGCGCTGGGACGGGCTACGAGCAGTACTTC.

In this sample, this clonotype turned up once. The CDR3 nucleotides are TGTGCTAGTGGTTTAGAGGGAAGCGAGCAGTACTTC. Translating it yields CASGLEGSEQYF. V usage is TRBV12-3 or TRBV12-4 and J usage is TRBJ2-7; possibly TRBD2 for D (5 bases). This CDR3 is built from 12 residues.

This clonotype was recorded many times. This chain connects TRBV29-1 to TRBJ2-2; tentative D call: TRBD1 (6 bases). CDR1 SQVTM and CDR2 ANQGSEA come from the germline V gene. The CDR3 runs to 14 residues. Trimming took off 7 bases at V and 2 bases at J, with 14 bases between the two ends. The CDR3 loop reads CSGQVRGNTGELFF. In nucleotides, the CDR3 is TGCAGCGGGCAGGTCAGGGGAAACACCGGGGAGCTGTTTTTT.

This clonotype was observed a few times. The chain combines TRBV29-1 with TRBJ1-2, with 8 bases identical to TRBD1. Germline CDR1 reads SQVTM; CDR2 reads ANQGSEA. After removal of 2 bases from V and 5 bases from J, the junction contained 4 bases not matched to a gene. CDR3 length equals 13 residues. This CDR3 reads CSVEPGQEYGYTF. DNA of the CDR3: TGCAGCGTTGAACCGGGACAGGAATATGGCTACACCTTC.

Turning to this clonotype: The conserved phenylalanine or tryptophan normally closing the CDR3 is absent here, so this likely arose from a read error. The limits of the CDR3 on the DNA are not certain, so only TCRdb's listed CDR3 is given. V gene TRBV19 combines with J gene TRBJ1-3. The CDR3 is made up of 16 amino acids, end residues included. Germline CDR1 is LNHDA and CDR2 is SQIVND (reference sequence). The CDR3 is CASSRPGTSRISYKEH.

This chain uses TRBV29-1 with TRBJ2-7, with 9 bases aligning to TRBD1. The germline V gene has CDR1 SQVTM and CDR2 ANQGSEA. The CDR3 runs 12 residues. J was trimmed by 4 bases and V by 6 bases; bases with no gene match: 4. CDR3 region: CSVGTGTYEQYF. In DNA, the CDR3 is TGCAGCGTCGGGACAGGGACGTACGAGCAGTACTTC.

The rearrangement links TRBV29-1 to TRBJ2-7; no firm D call. The CDR3 covers 12 residues. Germline CDR1 is SQVTM and CDR2 is ANQGSEA. V was pared by 2 bases and J by 6 bases, with 11 bases between. The CDR3 region has the DNA TGCAGCGTTGAAACTGTGGAACGCGAGCAGTACTTC. It codes for CSVETVEREQYF.

This clonotype is a singleton in its sample. The CDR3 DNA sequence: TGTGCCACCAGCGCCATGCAGGGGGCGACTCATGCCGAGCTGTTTTTT. This translates into CATSAMQGATHAELFF. The chain links TRBV15 to TRBJ2-2; TRBD1 matches at 8 bases. Germline CDR1 LNHNV, CDR2 YYDKDF (reference sequence). The V and J ends lost 5 bases and 11 bases, in that order; junction bases with no gene match: 16. The length of the CDR3 is 16 residues.

About this clonotype: Here the CDR3 omits its conserved ending phenylalanine or tryptophan, so a read error is the likely source. It is unclear where the CDR3 begins or ends on the DNA, so no DNA is shown, and the CDR3 is as TCRdb lists it. This chain's CDR3 is CASSVNPLDRLEL. This chain uses TRBV9 with TRBJ2-5; the table assigns TRBD1, which was not confirmed against the DNA. Germline CDR1 and CDR2: SGDLS and YYNGEE. The CDR3 length equals 13 residues, ends included.

The gene calls are TRBV20-1 and TRBJ2-7; D uncertain. Trimming shortened V by 4 bases and J by 7 bases, and 17 bases separated the two germline ends. The CDR3 is made up of 13 amino acids. Germline V gene lookup returns CDR1 DFQATT and CDR2 SNEGSKA (reference sequence). The chain's CDR3 is CSANSQDSQEQYF. CDR3 DNA sequence: TGCAGTGCTAACAGCCAAGACTCCCAGGAGCAGTACTTC.